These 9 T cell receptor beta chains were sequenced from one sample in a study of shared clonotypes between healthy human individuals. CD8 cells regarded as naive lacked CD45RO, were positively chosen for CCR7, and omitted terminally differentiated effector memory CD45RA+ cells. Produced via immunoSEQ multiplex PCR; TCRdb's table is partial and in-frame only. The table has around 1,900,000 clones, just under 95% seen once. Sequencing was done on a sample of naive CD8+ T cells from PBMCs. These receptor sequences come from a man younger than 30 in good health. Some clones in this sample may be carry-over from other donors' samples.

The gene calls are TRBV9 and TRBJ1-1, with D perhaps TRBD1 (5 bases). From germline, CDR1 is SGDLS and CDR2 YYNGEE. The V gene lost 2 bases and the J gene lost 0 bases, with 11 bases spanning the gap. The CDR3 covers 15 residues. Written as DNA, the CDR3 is TGTGCCAGCAGCGTCGGGGCATTTATGAACACTGAAGCTTTCTTT. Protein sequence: CASSVGAFMNTEAFF.

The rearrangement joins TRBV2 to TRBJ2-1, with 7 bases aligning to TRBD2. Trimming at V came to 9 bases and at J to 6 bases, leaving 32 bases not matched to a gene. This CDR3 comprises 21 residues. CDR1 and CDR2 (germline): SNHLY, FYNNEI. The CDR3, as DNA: TGTGCCAGGAGGAGGGGACCAAATCCTCTCTCTAGCGGCGTCCCCCTCAATGAGCAGTTCTTC. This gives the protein CARRRGPNPLSSGVPLNEQFF.

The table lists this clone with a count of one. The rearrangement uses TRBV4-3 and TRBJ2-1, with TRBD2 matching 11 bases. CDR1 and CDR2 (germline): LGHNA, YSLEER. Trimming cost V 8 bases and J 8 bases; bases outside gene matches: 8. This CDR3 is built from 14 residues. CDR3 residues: CASFSGRAGDEQFF. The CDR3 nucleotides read TGCGCCAGCTTTAGCGGGAGGGCCGGGGATGAGCAGTTCTTC.

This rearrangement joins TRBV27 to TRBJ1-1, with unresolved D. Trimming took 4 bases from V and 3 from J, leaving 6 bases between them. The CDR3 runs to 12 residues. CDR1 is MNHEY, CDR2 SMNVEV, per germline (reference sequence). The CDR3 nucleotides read TGTGCCAGCAGTTCGGTTGACACTGAAGCTTTCTTT. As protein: CASSSVDTEAFF.

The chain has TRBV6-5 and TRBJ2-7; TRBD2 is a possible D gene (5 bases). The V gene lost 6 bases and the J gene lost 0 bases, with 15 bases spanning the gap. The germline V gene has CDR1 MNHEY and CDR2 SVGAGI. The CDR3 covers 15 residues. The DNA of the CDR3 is TGTGCCAGCAGCCCTACCGGACTTACCTCCTACGAGCAGTACTTC. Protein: CASSPTGLTSYEQYF.

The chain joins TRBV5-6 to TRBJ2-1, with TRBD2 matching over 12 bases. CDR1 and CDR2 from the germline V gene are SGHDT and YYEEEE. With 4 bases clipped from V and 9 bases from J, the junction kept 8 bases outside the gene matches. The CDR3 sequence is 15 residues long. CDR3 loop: CASSAASGRATEQFF. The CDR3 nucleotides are TGTGCCAGCAGCGCAGCTAGCGGGAGGGCCACTGAGCAGTTCTTC. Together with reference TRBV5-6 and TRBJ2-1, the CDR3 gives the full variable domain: DAGVTQSPTHLIKTRGQQVTLRCSPKSGHDTVSWYQQALGQGPQFIFQYYEEEERQRGNFPDRFSGHQFPNYSSELNVNALLLGDSALYLCASSAASGRATEQFFGPGTRLTVL.

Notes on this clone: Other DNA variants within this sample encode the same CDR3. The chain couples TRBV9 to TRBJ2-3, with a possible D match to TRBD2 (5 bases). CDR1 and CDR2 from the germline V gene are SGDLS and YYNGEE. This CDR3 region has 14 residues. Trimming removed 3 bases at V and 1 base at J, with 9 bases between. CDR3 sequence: CASSESGGTDTQYF. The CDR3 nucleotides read TGTGCCAGCAGCGAAAGCGGCGGCACAGATACGCAGTATTTT.

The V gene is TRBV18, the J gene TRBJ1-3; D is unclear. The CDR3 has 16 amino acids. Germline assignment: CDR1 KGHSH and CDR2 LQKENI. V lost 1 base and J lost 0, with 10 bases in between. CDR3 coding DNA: TGTGCCAGCTCACCACGTGCCGGGAGCTCTGGAAACACCATATATTTT. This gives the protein CASSPRAGSSGNTIYF.

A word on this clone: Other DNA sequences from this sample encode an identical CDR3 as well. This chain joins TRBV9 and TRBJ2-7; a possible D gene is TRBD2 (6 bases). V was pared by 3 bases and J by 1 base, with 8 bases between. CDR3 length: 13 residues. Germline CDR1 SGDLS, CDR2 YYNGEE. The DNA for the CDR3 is TGTGCCAGCAGCGCGGGACTTTCCTACGAGCAGTACTTC. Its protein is CASSAGLSYEQYF.